Listed here is a single T cell receptor (beta chain). No antigen is known for it. The data are from a study of cytomegalovirus exposure and HLA in healthy donors. Study-wide points: Later on, a genetic analysis was performed. It linked a missense variant in DCLRE1C with V- and J-gene trimming of TCR beta. The authors enumerated around 150 TCR beta chains as linked to cytomegalovirus. Researchers reported that a few CMV-associated chains were confirmed in vitro as CMV antigen-specific.

Both 60 Vbeta primers and 13 Jbeta primers went into the PCR. Authors' methods: Unique TCR beta chains totaled some 81 million in a later count, with roughly 11 million of them shared. The assay was immunoSEQ multiplex PCR, and TCRdb's table has in-frame clones only and misses some. V, J and clone size reflect that table, while D and trimming were determined from the DNA. The sample contains approximately 110,000 clones, roughly four fifths of which appear only once. The V end was cut by 1 base, the J end by 4 bases, with 14 bases between. The germline V gene has CDR1 SGHRS and CDR2 YFSETQ. This CDR3 is 15 amino acids long.

Sample: PBMCs. This sequence was found in a woman in her 50s in good health and CMV-seropositive. The rearrangement uses TRBV5-1 and TRBJ1-2; D gene uncertain. The DNA of the CDR3 is TGCGCCAGCAGCTTGAGTCCGGAGGGAGGCTATGGCTACACCTTC. The encoded protein is CASSLSPEGGYGYTF.